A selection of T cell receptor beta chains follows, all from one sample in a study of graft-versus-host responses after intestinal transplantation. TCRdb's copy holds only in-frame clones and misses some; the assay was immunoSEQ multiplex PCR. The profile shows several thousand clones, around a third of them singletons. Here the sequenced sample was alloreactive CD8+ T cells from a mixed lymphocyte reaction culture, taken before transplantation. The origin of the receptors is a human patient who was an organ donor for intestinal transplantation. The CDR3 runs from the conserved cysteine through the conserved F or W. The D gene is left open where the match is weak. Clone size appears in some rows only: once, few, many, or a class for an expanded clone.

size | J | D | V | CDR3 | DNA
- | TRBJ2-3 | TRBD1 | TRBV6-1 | CASSEALETGFSTDTQYF | TGTGCCAGCAGTGAAGCGCTAGAGACAGGGTTTAGCACAGATACGCAGTATTTT
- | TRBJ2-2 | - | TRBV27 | CASTPPVVPINTGELFF | TGTGCCAGCACCCCCCCGGTCGTCCCGATAAACACCGGGGAGCTGTTTTTT
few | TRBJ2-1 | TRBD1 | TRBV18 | CASSPTGGDEQFF | TGTGCCAGCTCCCCAACAGGGGGAGATGAGCAGTTCTTC
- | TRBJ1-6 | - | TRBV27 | CASAFYGAENRDSPLHF | TGTGCCAGCGCGTTTTACGGGGCCGAAAACCGAGATTCACCCCTCCACTTT
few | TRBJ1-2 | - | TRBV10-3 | CAISISGPNYGYTF | TGTGCCATCTCTATAAGTGGGCCTAACTATGGCTACACCTTC
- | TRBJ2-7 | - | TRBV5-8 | CASSLVPRGPEQYF | TGTGCCAGCAGCTTGGTCCCGAGAGGCCCCGAGCAGTACTTC
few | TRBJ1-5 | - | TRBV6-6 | CASSYWQGGNQPQHF | TGTGCCAGCAGTTACTGGCAGGGTGGCAATCAGCCCCAGCATTTT
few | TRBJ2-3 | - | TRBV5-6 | CASSLALGPTDTQYF | TGTGCCAGCAGCTTGGCTCTAGGGCCCACAGATACGCAGTATTTT
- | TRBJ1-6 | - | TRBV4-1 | CASGRWGIMAPLHF | TGCGCCAGCGGCAGATGGGGGATAATGGCACCCCTCCACTTT
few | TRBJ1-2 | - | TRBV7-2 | CASSLVPQGSNYGYTF | TGTGCCAGCAGCTTAGTGCCCCAGGGTTCTAACTATGGCTACACCTTC
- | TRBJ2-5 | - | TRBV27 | CASSLWAASETQYF | TGTGCCAGCAGTTTATGGGCGGCGTCCGAGACCCAGTACTTC
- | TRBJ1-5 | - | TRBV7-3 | CASSLVGRTDQPQHF | TGTGCCAGCAGCTTAGTCGGCAGGACCGACCAGCCCCAGCATTTT
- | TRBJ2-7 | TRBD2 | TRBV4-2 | CASSLVGGGYEQYF | TGTGCCAGCAGCTTAGTTGGCGGGGGGTACGAGCAGTACTTC
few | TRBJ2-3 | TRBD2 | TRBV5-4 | CARASPERGGGTDTQYF | TGTGCCAGAGCTAGTCCGGAGCGGGGGGGAGGCACAGATACGCAGTATTTT
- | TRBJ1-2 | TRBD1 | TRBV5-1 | CASRDDRGNGYTF | TGCGCCAGCAGGGATGACAGGGGGAATGGCTACACCTTC
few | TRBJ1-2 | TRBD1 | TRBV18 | CASSPEPGQGPYYGYTF | TGTGCCAGCTCACCGGAACCGGGACAGGGGCCCTACTATGGCTACACCTTC